Following are 26 T cell receptor beta chains from one sample sequenced in a study of T cell responses to AZD1222 COVID-19 vaccine. Measured with immunoSEQ multiplex PCR; TCRdb has only the in-frame clones, and not every one. This table has tens of thousands of clones, about nine tenths appearing once. Sample: peripheral blood, taken on day 0 of AZD1222 vaccination. Receptor source: an adult in good health.

The rearrangement joins TRBV9 to TRBJ2-2, with 8 bases identical to TRBD1. CDR1 is SGDLS and CDR2 is YYNGEE in the germline V gene. V lost 4 bases, J lost 3 bases, and 8 bases stayed unmatched. The CDR3 is 16 amino acids. CDR3 residues: CASSTRTGYDTGELFF. DNA of the CDR3: TGTGCCAGCAGCACTCGGACAGGGTACGACACCGGGGAGCTGTTTTTT.

The V and J genes are TRBV18 and TRBJ1-1; D may be TRBD1 (5 bases). This CDR3 contains 14 residues. The V gene lost 6 bases and the J gene lost 5 bases, with 16 bases spanning the gap. Germline V gene lookup returns CDR1 KGHSH and CDR2 LQKENI. The CDR3, as DNA: TGTGCCAGCTCTACCTCCGGGACCACGACTGAAGCTTTCTTT. As protein: CASSTSGTTTEAFF.

V usage is TRBV6-1 and J usage is TRBJ2-1, with 7 bases identical to TRBD1. This CDR3 comprises 14 residues. Unmatched junction bases numbered 3, after V lost 3 bases and J lost 4 bases. CDR1 and CDR2 (germline): MNHNS, SASEGT. CDR3 sequence (DNA): TGTGCCAGCAGTGACCGGACAGGTTACAATGAGCAGTTCTTC. It specifies CASSDRTGYNEQFF.

This clone was picked up a small number of times. Written as DNA, the CDR3 is TGTGCCAGCAGCCCACTTGACAGGGGGCGCGGGAACACTGAAGCTTTCTTT. Translating it yields CASSPLDRGRGNTEAFF. The chain employs TRBV14 and TRBJ1-1; 10 nucleotides align to TRBD1. Germline lookup yields CDR1 SGHDN and CDR2 FVKESK. The ends lost 4 bases at V and 1 base at J; junction bases unmatched: 9. CDR3 length: 17 amino acids.

This chain joins TRBV18 and TRBJ1-5, with D unclear. Germline values: CDR1 KGHSH, CDR2 LQKENI. V was pared by 6 bases and J by 6 bases, with 21 bases between. This CDR3 contains 16 residues. The CDR3 is CASSPAARNVGQPQHF. In DNA form, the CDR3 reads TGTGCCAGCTCCCCCGCTGCCAGGAACGTGGGTCAGCCCCAGCATTTT. Looking up the rest from reference TRBV18 and TRBJ1-5 gives the full variable domain: NAGVMQNPRHLVRRRGQEARLRCSPMKGHSHVYWYRQLPEEGLKFMVYLQKENIIDESGMPKERFSAEFPKEGPSILRIQQVVRGDSAAYFCASSPAARNVGQPQHFGDGTRLSIL.

The chain recombines TRBV18 with TRBJ1-1; 7 positions match TRBD1. Looked up from germline, CDR1 is KGHSH and CDR2 is LQKENI. With 4 bases clipped from V and 5 bases from J, the junction kept 19 bases outside the gene matches. CDR3 size: 18 residues. CDR3: CASSLLSGQDLRGTEAFF. CDR3 sequence (DNA): TGTGCCAGCTCACTCCTCTCCGGACAGGACCTTCGTGGGACTGAAGCTTTCTTT.

This clone occurred once. The V gene is TRBV10-1, the J gene TRBJ1-5; D remains ambiguous. CDR1 and CDR2 from the germline V gene are WNHNN and SYGVQD (reference sequence). The length of the CDR3 is 12 residues. V was trimmed by 3 bases and J by 1 base, leaving 1 base between them. DNA for the CDR3: TGCGCCAGCAGTGACAGCAATCAGCCCCAGCATTTT. It translates to CASSDSNQPQHF.

This rearrangement joins TRBV3-1 (or the pseudogene TRBV3-2) to TRBJ1-2, with D unclear. Per germline, CDR1 LGHDT and CDR2 YNNKEL (reference sequence). The V end was cut by 0 bases, the J end by 2 bases, with 10 bases between. This CDR3 has 15 amino acids. In nucleotides, the CDR3 is TGTGCCAGCAGCCAAGATCTTAACGGGAACTATGGCTACACCTTC. The encoded protein is CASSQDLNGNYGYTF.

V and J are TRBV5-1 and TRBJ2-2; 7 bases are a match to TRBD1. V shed 2 bases and J 4 bases; nucleotides not matched to a gene: 8. Per the germline V gene, CDR1 is SGHRS and CDR2 is YFSETQ. This CDR3 contains 16 residues. The CDR3 sequence: CASSFFQGQFTGELFF. Written as DNA, the CDR3 is TGCGCCAGCAGCTTTTTTCAGGGACAGTTCACCGGGGAGCTGTTTTTT.

This clone was seen a single time. V gene TRBV11-2 combines with J gene TRBJ1-2; D is perhaps TRBD1 (5 bases). This CDR3 is built from 16 residues. V gave up 4 bases and J gave up 4 bases, with 19 bases separating them. The germline V gene encodes CDR1 SGHAT and CDR2 FQNNGV. In DNA, the CDR3 is TGTGCCAGCAGCTCCCGAAACTTGACAGTCGGCTATGGCTACACCTTC. Its protein product is CASSSRNLTVGYGYTF. The full variable domain, in which reference TRBV11-2 and TRBJ1-2 provide the parts outside the CDR3, is EAGVAQSPRYKIIEKRQSVAFWCNPISGHATLYWYQQILGQGPKLLIQFQNNGVVDDSQLPKDRFSAERLKGVDSTLKIQPAKLEDSAVYLCASSSRNLTVGYGYTFGSGTRLTVV.

V is TRBV11-2 and J is TRBJ2-7; 7 nucleotides agree with TRBD1. CDR3 length: 14 residues. From germline, CDR1 is SGHAT and CDR2 FQNNGV. V gave up 4 bases and J gave up 0 bases; unmatched junction bases: 3. CDR3 region: CASSSTGSSYEQYF. The DNA of the CDR3 is TGTGCCAGCAGCTCGACAGGGAGCTCCTACGAGCAGTACTTC.

In its sample, this clone was seen a few times. The chain links TRBV3-1 (or the pseudogene TRBV3-2) to TRBJ1-5; maybe TRBD1 (5 bases). CDR1 LGHDT and CDR2 YNNKEL come from the germline V gene (reference sequence). V was cut by 1 base and J by 6 bases, with 7 bases left in between. The CDR3 runs 13 residues. The CDR3 DNA reads as TGTGCCAGCAGCCAAGGGAGGGGTCAGCCCCAGCATTTT. Amino acid sequence: CASSQGRGQPQHF.

V usage is TRBV6-2 or TRBV6-3 and J usage is TRBJ1-6; perhaps TRBD1 as D (6 bases). The CDR3 has 15 amino acids. Germline loops: CDR1 MNHEY, CDR2 SVGEGT. Trimming pared 4 bases from V and 11 bases from J, leaving 18 bases between. The CDR3 DNA sequence: TGTGCCAGCAGTTTCGCCGGGACCGGGGGGCCACCCCTCCACTTT. It translates to CASSFAGTGGPPLHF.

The chain uses TRBV19 and TRBJ1-5, with 9 nucleotides matching TRBD1. V was pared by 1 base and J by 6 bases, with 4 bases of the junction left unmatched. The CDR3 runs 15 residues. Germline V gives CDR1 LNHDA, CDR2 SQIVND (reference sequence). The CDR3 nucleotides are TGTGCCAGTAGTATAGGCGACAGGGGGTTTCAGCCCCAGCATTTT. Translated: CASSIGDRGFQPQHF.

The rearrangement uses TRBV28 and TRBJ1-6; 8 positions agree with TRBD1. Germline V lookup: CDR1 MDHEN, CDR2 SYDVKM. The CDR3 consists of 15 residues. V dropped 6 bases and J dropped 3; count of bases not matched to a gene: 4. CDR3 residues: CASRPTGVYNSPLHF. CDR3 bases: TGTGCCAGCAGACCGACAGGGGTCTATAATTCACCCCTCCACTTT.

The chain combines TRBV7-3 with TRBJ2-3; D perhaps matches TRBD2 (6 bases). V shed 5 bases and J shed 4 bases, with 19 bases lying between them. CDR1 and CDR2 (germline): SGHTA, FQGTGA. The CDR3 loop spans 16 amino acids. The DNA for the CDR3 is TGTGCCAGCAGCCCGTCCGGGACTGGACGGGCAGATACGCAGTATTTT. It encodes CASSPSGTGRADTQYF.

This clone occurred a few times. The chain recombines TRBV21-1 with TRBJ2-7. TRBV21-1 is classified as a pseudogene. There are 14 residues in the CDR3. CDR3 nucleotides: TGTGCCAGCAGCACGCTCAGGAGCTCCTACGAGCAGTACTTC. Protein product: CASSTLRSSYEQYF.

This chain joins TRBV2 and TRBJ1-6; 9 bases agree with TRBD1. Germline-derived CDR1 and CDR2 are SNHLY and FYNNEI. V lost 9 bases, J lost 11 bases, and 14 bases stayed unmatched. The CDR3 is made up of 15 amino acids. CDR3 in amino acids: CASSTRDRERTPLHF. The CDR3 DNA reads as TGTGCCAGTTCGACCCGGGACAGGGAGAGGACACCCCTCCACTTT.

The genes are TRBV19 and TRBJ1-5, with D possibly TRBD1 on 5 matching bases. V lost 3 bases, J lost 1 base, and 10 bases lay in between. There are 15 residues in the CDR3. CDR1 and CDR2 (germline): LNHDA, SQIVND (reference sequence). DNA of the CDR3: TGTGCCAGTAGTATCGGGGGTTTGAGCAATCAGCCCCAGCATTTT. Translation: CASSIGGLSNQPQHF.

The chain recombines TRBV4-1 with TRBJ2-1; 10 positions match TRBD2. CDR1 and CDR2 (germline): MGHRA, YSYEKL. J gave up 8 bases and V 2 bases, and 6 bases lay outside the gene matches. This CDR3 is 15 amino acids long. This CDR3 reads CASSQTGTSVDEQFF. In DNA form, the CDR3 reads TGCGCCAGCAGCCAAACCGGGACTAGCGTCGATGAGCAGTTCTTC.

The chain uses TRBV7-8 and TRBJ2-2, with TRBD2 as a possible D gene (6 bases). CDR1 SGHVS and CDR2 FQNEAQ come from the germline V gene. This CDR3 region has 16 residues. Trimming cost V 1 base and J 0 bases, with 9 bases left between them. For the CDR3, the DNA is TGTGCCAGCAGCTTAGTGGCGGGGTCGAACACCGGGGAGCTGTTTTTT. This sequence encodes CASSLVAGSNTGELFF.

The V and J genes are TRBV14 and TRBJ2-5; 14 bases line up with TRBD2. J was trimmed by 5 bases and V by 1 base; bases with no gene match: 6. CDR1 is SGHDN, CDR2 FVKESK, per germline. This CDR3 spans 17 amino acids. The chain's CDR3 is CASSQVLGLAGAETQYF. The CDR3 region has the DNA TGTGCCAGCAGCCAAGTCTTGGGACTAGCGGGGGCCGAGACCCAGTACTTC. The full variable domain, its missing parts supplied by reference TRBV14 and TRBJ2-5, is EAGVTQFPSHSVIEKGQTVTLRCDPISGHDNLYWYRRVMGKEIKFLLHFVKESKQDESGMPNNRFLAERTGGTYSTLKVQPAELEDSGVYFCASSQVLGLAGAETQYFGPGTRLLVL.

The CDR3 protein is CAVARGPGANVLTF. The CDR3 nucleotides are TGTGCCGTAGCGAGGGGTCCTGGGGCCAACGTCCTGACTTTC. This chain connects TRBV19 to TRBJ2-6, with D perhaps assigned TRBD1 or TRBD2 (5 bases each). This CDR3 is 14 amino acids long. Per germline, CDR1 LNHDA and CDR2 SQIVND (reference sequence). V was cut by 11 bases and J by 2 bases, with 13 bases left in between.

The V and J genes are TRBV7-9 and TRBJ1-2; D gene unclear. The germline V gene has CDR1 SEHNR and CDR2 FQNEAQ (reference sequence). The CDR3 consists of 14 residues. Trimming took off 1 base at V and 0 bases at J, with 6 bases between the two ends. The CDR3 loop reads CASSLVQTNYGYTF. CDR3 nucleotides: TGTGCCAGCAGCTTAGTTCAGACTAACTATGGCTACACCTTC.

The chain recombines TRBV6-5 with TRBJ1-5; D gene uncertain. The CDR3 loop spans 15 amino acids. Germline V CDR1 and CDR2: MNHEY, SVGAGI. V was cut by 6 bases and J by 3 bases, with 15 bases left in between. The CDR3 region is CASRSGLTPNQPQHF. DNA of the CDR3: TGTGCCAGCAGGTCCGGCTTAACCCCCAATCAGCCCCAGCATTTT.

V is TRBV7-9 and J is TRBJ2-3; D is undetermined. The length of the CDR3 is 12 residues. The germline V gene encodes CDR1 SEHNR and CDR2 FQNEAQ (reference sequence). V lost 5 bases to trimming and J lost 3 bases, with 6 bases between them. The DNA of the CDR3 is TGTGCCAGCAGCCCCTATACAGATACGCAGTATTTT. It specifies CASSPYTDTQYF.